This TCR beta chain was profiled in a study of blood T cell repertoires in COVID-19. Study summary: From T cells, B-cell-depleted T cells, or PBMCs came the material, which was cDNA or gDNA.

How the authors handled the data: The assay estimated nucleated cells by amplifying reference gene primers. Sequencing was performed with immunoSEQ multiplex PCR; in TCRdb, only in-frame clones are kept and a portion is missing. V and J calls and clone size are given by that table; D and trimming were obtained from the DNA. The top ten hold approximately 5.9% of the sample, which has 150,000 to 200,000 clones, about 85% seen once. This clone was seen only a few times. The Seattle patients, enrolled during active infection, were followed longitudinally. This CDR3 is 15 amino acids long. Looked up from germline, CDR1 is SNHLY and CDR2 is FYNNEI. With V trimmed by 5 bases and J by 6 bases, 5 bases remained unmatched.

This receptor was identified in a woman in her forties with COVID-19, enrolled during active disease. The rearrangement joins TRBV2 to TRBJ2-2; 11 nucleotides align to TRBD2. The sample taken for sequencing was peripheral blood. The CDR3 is CASSKLAGVAGELFF. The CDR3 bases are TGTGCCAGCAGTAAACTAGCGGGAGTGGCCGGGGAGCTGTTTTTT.